This record covers a single T cell receptor (beta chain). What it recognizes is unknown. V was trimmed by 2 bases and J by 0 bases, leaving 4 bases between them. The length of the CDR3 is 13 residues. In germline, CDR1 is SEHNR, CDR2 FQNEAQ (reference sequence). The sample comes from a study of T cell responses to AZD1222 COVID-19 vaccine. Findings and caveats of the study: Vaccine-associated CD4 TCRs ranged over spike, dominating at 160-218 and 743-854. Donors skewed white British and female; clonal diversity was possibly underestimated. As reported, nearly half of all spike-specific TCRs target variant regions that are unmutated.

Profiled with immunoSEQ multiplex PCR; TCRdb holds only in-frame clones, not every one. Of about 200,000 clones in the sample, more than 90% were seen once. The clonotype was recovered from an adult who received the MenACWY meningococcal vaccine as a control. Sequences were derived from peripheral blood, sampled 28 days after the second dose of the MenACWY control vaccine. V gene TRBV7-9 combines with J gene TRBJ1-2; no clear D gene. The CDR3 here is CASSLQSNYGYTF. In DNA, the CDR3 is TGTGCCAGCAGCTTACAGTCTAACTATGGCTACACCTTC.